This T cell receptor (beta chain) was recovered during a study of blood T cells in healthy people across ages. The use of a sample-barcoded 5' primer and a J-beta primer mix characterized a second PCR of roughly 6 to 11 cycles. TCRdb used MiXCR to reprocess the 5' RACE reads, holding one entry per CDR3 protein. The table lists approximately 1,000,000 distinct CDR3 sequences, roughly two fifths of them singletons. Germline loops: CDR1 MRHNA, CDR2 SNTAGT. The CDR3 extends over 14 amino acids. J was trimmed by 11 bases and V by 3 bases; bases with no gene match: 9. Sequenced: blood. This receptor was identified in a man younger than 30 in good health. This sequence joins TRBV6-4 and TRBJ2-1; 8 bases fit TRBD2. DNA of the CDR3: TGTGCCAGCAGTGAACTAGCGGATCCTCCCAAGCAGTTCTTC. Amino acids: CASSELADPPKQFF.